This entry describes one T cell receptor beta chain. Germline loops: CDR1 SEHNR, CDR2 FQNEAQ (reference sequence). The CDR3 sequence is 14 residues long. The trim removed 5 bases at V and 2 bases at J, leaving 5 bases unmatched. Produced via immunoSEQ multiplex PCR; TCRdb's table is partial and in-frame only. The sample contains some 220,000 clones, 65% to 90% of which appear only once. The entry originates in a study of blood T cell repertoires in COVID-19. V usage is TRBV7-9 and J usage is TRBJ2-7, with 8 bases fitting TRBD1. What was sequenced was peripheral blood. The TCR was taken from a man in his forties or fifties with COVID-19, enrolled during active disease. The CDR3 coding sequence is TGTGCCAGCAGCCGCAAGACAGGGGCCTACGAGCAGTACTTC. Residues: CASSRKTGAYEQYF.